This T cell receptor (beta chain) is drawn from a study of cytomegalovirus exposure and HLA in healthy donors. Study observations and caveats: Reported findings show TCR beta sequences accurately forecast HLA-A and HLA-B alleles in most subjects.

13 Jbeta primers and 60 Vbeta primers were used for the PCR. The repertoire was sequenced with immunoSEQ multiplex PCR; TCRdb's copy has only in-frame clones and lacks some. The specimen's table records about 130,000 clones. Concerning this clone: Its antigen remains unidentified.

This receptor was obtained from a woman aged 55-70 years in good health and CMV-seronegative. Input material: PBMCs.

The CDR3 is CAISERGGSTDTQYF. The CDR3 nucleotides read TGTGCCATCAGTGAGCGCGGAGGGAGCACAGATACGCAGTATTTT. The chain recombines TRBV10-3 with TRBJ2-3; D might be TRBD2 (6 bases). The CDR3 length is 15 residues. V was shortened by 2 bases and J by 0 bases, with 9 bases between the two germline ends. The germline V gene encodes CDR1 ENHRY and CDR2 SYGVKD.